A single sample gave rise to the 24 T cell receptor beta chains below, sequenced in a study of blood T cell repertoires in COVID-19. Assay: immunoSEQ multiplex PCR; the TCRdb copy retains only in-frame clones and omits some. The sample lists approximately 260,000 clones, 70% to 90% occurring once. The source material was peripheral blood. These receptors were taken from a woman aged 70-85 years with acute or convalescent COVID-19.

This clone appeared once. V gene TRBV10-3 combines with J gene TRBJ1-1, with TRBD1 matching 8 bases. The CDR3 extends over 18 amino acids. V dropped 10 bases and J dropped 1; count of bases not matched to a gene: 20. Germline CDR1 and CDR2: ENHRY and SYGVKD. In DNA, the CDR3 is TGTGCCACCAACGAACGTGGAGGACAGGGATGGGAGAACACTGAAGCTTTCTTT. Encoded protein: CATNERGGQGWENTEAFF.

The chain has TRBV6-1 and TRBJ1-2; 10 bases are shared with TRBD1. CDR1 and CDR2 (germline): MNHNS, SASEGT. V gave up 5 bases and J gave up 3 bases; unmatched junction bases: 6. CDR3 size: 15 residues. Written as DNA, the CDR3 is TGTGCCAGCAGTCAGAGACAGGGGGCCGACTATGGCTACACCTTC. Protein: CASSQRQGADYGYTF.

This sequence joins TRBV14 and TRBJ1-2; a weak D match, TRBD1 (6 bases). The germline V and J ends were trimmed by 2 bases and 4 bases, with 8 bases remaining between them. The CDR3 length is 13 residues. Germline CDR1 SGHDN, CDR2 FVKESK. Here the CDR3 DNA reads TGTGCCAGCAGCCAACCAGGGGCCTATGGCTACACCTTC. Amino acid sequence: CASSQPGAYGYTF.

The count of this clone is one. The chain combines TRBV19 with TRBJ1-1; D is possibly TRBD1 (5 bases). CDR1 is LNHDA and CDR2 is SQIVND in the germline V gene (reference sequence). Trimming removed 8 bases at V and 8 bases at J, with 15 bases between. CDR3 length: 12 amino acids. The CDR3 DNA follows: TGTGCCAGTGAAAGTCCGAGACAGGAAGCTTTCTTT. Residues: CASESPRQEAFF.

The chain is built from TRBV18 and TRBJ1-4; D unresolved. V was cut by 0 bases and J by 8 bases, with 13 bases left in between. The CDR3 sequence is 15 residues long. CDR1 is KGHSH, CDR2 LQKENI, per germline. The CDR3 region is CASSPPGQNGEKLFF. As DNA, the CDR3 is TGTGCCAGCTCACCACCGGGCCAAAATGGGGAAAAACTGTTTTTT.

This clone showed up just a few times. This chain connects TRBV19 to TRBJ2-1; TRBD1 might be the D (6 bases). CDR3 size: 16 residues. The V end was cut by 1 base, the J end by 2 bases, with 12 bases between. CDR1 is LNHDA, CDR2 SQIVND, per germline (reference sequence). This CDR3 is CASSIGQQGTYNEQFF. As DNA, the CDR3 is TGTGCCAGTAGTATAGGGCAACAGGGCACCTACAATGAGCAGTTCTTC.

The sample holds one count of this clone. This chain links TRBV3-1 (or the pseudogene TRBV3-2) with TRBJ1-4; D remains unclear. Germline assignment: CDR1 LGHDT and CDR2 YNNKEL (reference sequence). The V end lost 8 bases, the J end lost 8 bases, and 12 bases lay between the germline ends. The CDR3 has 12 residues. The CDR3 nucleotides are TGTGCCAGCTCTCCACGGGGAGAAAAACTGTTTTTT. Its protein product is CASSPRGEKLFF.

The V call is TRBV6-6, the J call TRBJ1-1; TRBD1 is a possible D gene (5 bases). Germline V gene lookup returns CDR1 MNHNY and CDR2 SVGAGI (reference sequence). The ends were cut back, 1 base at V and 4 bases at J, with 16 bases in the middle. This CDR3 is 16 amino acids long. CDR3: CASSYFVRGLATEAFF. CDR3 DNA: TGTGCCAGCAGTTACTTCGTGCGGGGGTTGGCCACTGAAGCTTTCTTT.

The V call is TRBV5-1, the J call TRBJ2-3; D perhaps matches TRBD2 (7 bases). The V end was cut by 5 bases, the J end by 5 bases, with 15 bases between. Germline lookup yields CDR1 SGHRS and CDR2 YFSETQ. This CDR3 is 14 amino acids long. This chain's CDR3 is CASRGGDVGDTQYF. In DNA, the CDR3 is TGCGCCAGCAGAGGGGGGGACGTGGGAGATACGCAGTATTTT.

V and J are TRBV11-3 and TRBJ1-1; 7 bases line up with TRBD1. CDR3 length equals 14 residues. Trimming cost V 4 bases and J 0 bases; bases outside gene matches: 2. Per the germline V gene, CDR1 is SGHNT and CDR2 is YENEEA. The CDR3 sequence: CASSSGTVNTEAFF. DNA of the CDR3: TGTGCCAGCAGCTCCGGGACAGTGAACACTGAAGCTTTCTTT.

The V call is TRBV5-4, the J call TRBJ2-1, with 9 bases matching TRBD1. The CDR3 runs to 16 residues. Germline V gives CDR1 SGHNT, CDR2 YYREEE (reference sequence). The J segment lost 4 bases and the V segment lost 4 bases, leaving 9 bases of the junction unmatched. CDR3 DNA: TGTGCCAGCAGCCTGGGACAGGGCGACTCTTACAATGAGCAGTTCTTC. Its translation is CASSLGQGDSYNEQFF.

The chain uses TRBV7-2 and TRBJ2-1, with TRBD2 as a possible D gene (6 bases). The CDR3 covers 15 residues. Trimming shortened V by 5 bases and J by 8 bases, and 19 bases separated the two germline ends. Per germline, CDR1 SGHTA and CDR2 FQGNSA. The CDR3 protein is CASSTSLASIDEQFF. For the CDR3, the DNA is TGTGCCAGCAGCACATCACTAGCTTCGATCGATGAGCAGTTCTTC.

This chain connects TRBV3-1 (or the pseudogene TRBV3-2) to TRBJ2-7; 7 bases map to TRBD2. CDR3 length equals 14 residues. Germline trimming cut 4 bases from V and 4 bases from J; bases unmatched to any gene: 7. Germline CDR1 and CDR2: LGHDT and YNNKEL (reference sequence). CDR3 in amino acids: CASSLGEGGYEQYF. Written as DNA, the CDR3 is TGTGCCAGCAGCCTGGGGGAGGGTGGATACGAGCAGTACTTC.

The V and J genes are TRBV5-6 and TRBJ1-1; D not resolved. Germline loops: CDR1 SGHDT, CDR2 YYEEEE. CDR3 length equals 11 residues. Between the trimmed V and J ends, which lost 3 bases and 8 bases, there was a span of 8 bases. The CDR3 region is CASSSVSEAFF. The CDR3 DNA sequence: TGTGCCAGCAGCTCGGTTTCCGAAGCTTTCTTT. The full variable domain, with the rest looked up from reference TRBV5-6 and TRBJ1-1, is DAGVTQSPTHLIKTRGQQVTLRCSPKSGHDTVSWYQQALGQGPQFIFQYYEEEERQRGNFPDRFSGHQFPNYSSELNVNALLLGDSALYLCASSSVSEAFFGQGTRLTVV.

This chain links TRBV2 with TRBJ2-3, with 10 positions matching TRBD2. The CDR3 contains 14 residues. Germline assignment: CDR1 SNHLY and CDR2 FYNNEI. Losses at the gene ends were 7 bases for V and 2 bases for J; bases not matched to a gene: 3. Written as DNA, the CDR3 is TGTGCCAGCACAAGCGGGGGGGCCACAGATACGCAGTATTTT. Protein product: CASTSGGATDTQYF. Combining the CDR3 with reference TRBV2 and TRBJ2-3 gives the whole variable domain EPEVTQTPSHQVTQMGQEVILRCVPISNHLYFYWYRQILGQKVEFLVSFYNNEISEKSEIFDDQFSVERPDGSNFTLKIRSTKLEDSAMYFCASTSGGATDTQYFGPGTRLTVL.

The rearrangement uses TRBV19 and TRBJ2-3, with D maybe TRBD2 (5 bases). Germline CDR1 reads LNHDA; CDR2 reads SQIVND (reference sequence). This CDR3 is 16 amino acids long. Deletions cut 0 bases from V and 0 bases from J, with 10 bases between. This CDR3 reads CASSIDGRGSTDTQYF. The CDR3 DNA is TGTGCCAGTAGTATAGATGGGCGAGGGAGCACAGATACGCAGTATTTT.

The chain joins TRBV2 to TRBJ2-5, with a possible D match to TRBD2 (5 bases). Germline assignment: CDR1 SNHLY and CDR2 FYNNEI. Trimming shortened V by 11 bases and J by 3 bases, and 31 bases separated the two germline ends. The CDR3 extends over 18 amino acids. The CDR3 loop reads CAGLRGLLPRKGEETQYF. In DNA, the CDR3 is TGTGCCGGCCTCCGGGGTCTCCTTCCCCGGAAGGGAGAAGAGACCCAGTACTTC. The whole variable domain, filled in from reference TRBV2 and TRBJ2-5, reads EPEVTQTPSHQVTQMGQEVILRCVPISNHLYFYWYRQILGQKVEFLVSFYNNEISEKSEIFDDQFSVERPDGSNFTLKIRSTKLEDSAMYFCAGLRGLLPRKGEETQYFGPGTRLLVL.

The V and J genes are TRBV2 and TRBJ2-5; tentatively, D is TRBD1 (6 bases). The length of the CDR3 is 14 residues. The V gene's germline CDR1 is SNHLY and CDR2 FYNNEI. V dropped 4 bases and J dropped 5 bases, with 14 bases sitting between them. This chain's CDR3 is CASSGTGQGETQYF. DNA for the CDR3: TGTGCCAGCAGTGGTACAGGGCAGGGGGAGACCCAGTACTTC.

The V call is TRBV7-2, the J call TRBJ2-5; TRBD2 is a possible D gene (7 bases). The V gene lost 1 base and the J gene lost 5 bases, with 11 bases spanning the gap. Germline-derived CDR1 and CDR2 are SGHTA and FQGNSA. The CDR3 runs 14 residues. The CDR3 loop reads CASSLGGGRETQYF. In DNA form, the CDR3 reads TGTGCCAGCAGCTTAGGCGGGGGCCGGGAGACCCAGTACTTC. The whole variable domain, remainder taken from reference TRBV7-2 and TRBJ2-5, is GAGVSQSPSNKVTEKGKDVELRCDPISGHTALYWYRQSLGQGLEFLIYFQGNSAPDKSGLPSDRFSAERTGGSVSTLTIQRTQQEDSAVYLCASSLGGGRETQYFGPGTRLLVL.

V and J are TRBV30 and TRBJ1-3; D is ambiguous. This CDR3 comprises 13 residues. In germline, CDR1 is GTSNPN, CDR2 SVGIG (reference sequence). The germline V and J ends were trimmed by 2 bases and 8 bases, with 13 bases remaining between them. The CDR3 sequence is CAWSSLLPDTIYF. In DNA form, the CDR3 reads TGTGCCTGGAGTTCCCTCCTCCCAGACACCATATATTTT.

The J gene is TRBJ1-1, the V gene TRBV21-1; TRBD1, the D gene given by the table, was not confirmed from the DNA. TRBV21-1 is given as a pseudogene. The CDR3 has 12 amino acids. CDR3 sequence (DNA): TGTGCCAGCAGCATACAGGGGGCCGAAGCTTTCTTT. It specifies CASSIQGAEAFF.

This clone was found once. CDR3 sequence reads: CASIFGTGDEKLFF. The CDR3 DNA follows: TGTGCCAGCATTTTCGGGACAGGGGATGAAAAACTGTTTTTT. The rearrangement links TRBV2 to TRBJ1-4, with 10 bases identical to TRBD1. CDR3 length: 14 residues. Germline V gives CDR1 SNHLY, CDR2 FYNNEI. Germline trimming cut 7 bases from V and 6 bases from J; bases unmatched to any gene: 5.

J is TRBJ1-2 and V is TRBV6-1; a possible D gene is TRBD1 (5 bases). CDR3 size: 14 residues. Germline-derived CDR1 and CDR2 are MNHNS and SASEGT. V lost 2 bases to trimming and J lost 8 bases, with 15 bases between them. The CDR3 nucleotides are TGTGCCAGCAGTGAAAACATAGGGGCGGACGGCTACACCTTC. Translated: CASSENIGADGYTF.

The CDR3 is CASSQRGELFF. In DNA form, the CDR3 reads TGTGCCAGCAGCCAGCGCGGGGAGCTGTTTTTT. This chain connects TRBV14 to TRBJ2-2, with no clear D. Trimming took off 3 bases at V and 7 bases at J, with 3 bases between the two ends. The germline gives CDR1 SGHDN, CDR2 FVKESK. The CDR3 spans 11 residues.